Listed below are T cell receptor beta chains from one sample, sequenced in a study of blood T cell repertoires in COVID-19. This table comes from immunoSEQ multiplex PCR, and its TCRdb copy is limited to in-frame clones, with some not included. The sample contains about 350,000 clones, approximately 89% of which appear only once. The sequenced sample was PBMCs or T cells enriched from blood (not recorded which). Receptors originate from a woman aged 25 to 39 who had recovered from COVID-19. The CDR3 runs from the conserved cysteine through the conserved F or W. D genes are given only for firm matches. Clone size is not always given. Where it is, it says once, few, many or a class for expanded clones.

J: TRBJ1-2
D: NA
V: TRBV7-2
size: once
CDR3: CASSAPPGPDFYYGYTF
DNA: TGTGCCAGCTCTGCCCCCCCGGGTCCCGATTTCTACTATGGCTACACCTTC

J: TRBJ2-3
D: NA
V: TRBV5-6
size: NA
CDR3: CASSLGAGAGTDTQYF
DNA: TGTGCCAGCAGCTTGGGGGCAGGGGCCGGCACAGATACGCAGTATTTT

J: TRBJ1-5
D: NA
V: TRBV11-2
size: NA
CDR3: CASSLGSVSNQPQHF
DNA: TGTGCCAGCAGCTTAGGTTCAGTAAGCAATCAGCCCCAGCATTTT

J: TRBJ1-1
D: NA
V: TRBV19
size: few
CDR3: CASGQTMNTEAFF
DNA: TGTGCCAGCGGACAGACCATGAACACTGAAGCTTTCTTT

J: TRBJ2-7
D: TRBD1
V: TRBV10-3
size: NA
CDR3: CAISSKTGTGEEQYF
DNA: TGTGCCATCAGTTCGAAGACCGGGACAGGGGAGGAGCAGTACTTC

J: TRBJ2-2
D: TRBD1
V: TRBV3-1/TRBV3-2
size: once
CDR3: CASSQGTGRIGELFF
DNA: TGTGCCAGCAGCCAAGGGACAGGGAGGATCGGGGAGCTGTTTTTT

J: TRBJ2-5
D: NA
V: TRBV2
size: NA
CDR3: CASSEGGRRGETQYF
DNA: TGTGCCAGCAGTGAAGGGGGGCGTCGAGGAGAGACCCAGTACTTC

J: TRBJ2-3
D: TRBD2
V: TRBV5-1
size: NA
CDR3: CASSVNSGGTDTQYF
DNA: TGCGCCAGCAGCGTAAATAGCGGGGGCACAGATACGCAGTATTTT

J: TRBJ2-7
D: TRBD2
V: TRBV7-2
size: NA
CDR3: CASRPGGSSYEQYF
DNA: TGTGCCAGCAGGCCGGGGGGGTCCTCTTACGAGCAGTACTTC

J: TRBJ2-7
D: TRBD1
V: TRBV3-1/TRBV3-2
size: NA
CDR3: CASSQVSGGGYEQYF
DNA: TGTGCCAGCAGCCAAGTTTCAGGGGGCGGATACGAGCAGTACTTC

J: TRBJ1-2
D: TRBD1
V: TRBV10-3
size: once
CDR3: CAISMTGFGYTF
DNA: TGTGCCATCAGCATGACAGGGTTTGGCTACACCTTC

J: TRBJ1-4
D: NA
V: TRBV18
size: once
CDR3: CASSRDGATNEKLFF
DNA: TGTGCCAGCTCACGCGACGGAGCAACTAATGAAAAACTGTTTTTT

J: TRBJ2-7
D: TRBD2
V: TRBV6-5
size: NA
CDR3: CASSYLAGGTSEQYF
DNA: TGTGCCAGCAGTTATTTAGCGGGGGGGACTTCCGAGCAGTACTTC

J: TRBJ2-7
D: NA
V: TRBV6-2/TRBV6-3
size: NA
CDR3: CASSSLTGYEQYF
DNA: TGTGCCAGCAGTTCCCTGACAGGATACGAGCAGTACTTC

J: TRBJ2-3
D: TRBD2
V: TRBV4-1
size: NA
CDR3: CASSRTTGTNTDTQYF
DNA: TGCGCCAGCAGCCGGACGACCGGGACTAACACAGATACGCAGTATTTT

J: TRBJ1-1
D: TRBD1
V: TRBV28
size: NA
CDR3: CASRPTGGVAFF
DNA: TGTGCCAGCAGGCCTACAGGGGGCGTCGCTTTCTTT

J: TRBJ2-1
D: TRBD1
V: TRBV18
size: NA
CDR3: CASSPGTGYNEQFF
DNA: TGTGCCAGCTCACCAGGGACAGGGTACAATGAGCAGTTCTTC

J: TRBJ2-7
D: TRBD2
V: TRBV4-1
size: NA
CDR3: CASSHLAGGLLDEQYF
DNA: TGCGCCAGCAGCCACTTAGCGGGGGGACTACTTGACGAGCAGTACTTC

J: TRBJ1-5
D: NA
V: TRBV7-8
size: once
CDR3: CASTDLTGYSNQPQHF
DNA: TGTGCCAGCACCGACCTGACAGGCTATAGCAATCAGCCCCAGCATTTT

J: TRBJ2-7
D: NA
V: TRBV6-5
size: NA
CDR3: CASSYGRALSYEQYF
DNA: TGTGCCAGCAGTTACGGGCGGGCCCTCTCCTACGAGCAGTACTTC

J: TRBJ1-2
D: NA
V: TRBV6-5
size: NA
CDR3: CASSLRTREGGYTF
DNA: TGTGCCAGCAGTCTACGGACGAGGGAAGGAGGCTACACCTTC

J: TRBJ2-3
D: NA
V: TRBV5-1
size: once
CDR3: CASSLGLSYSTDTQYF
DNA: TGCGCCAGCAGCTTGGGGTTAAGCTATAGCACAGATACGCAGTATTTT

J: TRBJ1-2
D: NA
V: TRBV5-1
size: NA
CDR3: CASSLDGLNGYTF
DNA: TGCGCCAGCAGCTTAGACGGGTTAAATGGCTACACCTTC

J: TRBJ1-4
D: NA
V: TRBV19
size: NA
CDR3: CASSLMAATNEKLFF
DNA: TGTGCCAGTAGTCTGATGGCCGCAACTAATGAAAAACTGTTTTTT

J: TRBJ2-1
D: NA
V: TRBV7-2
size: once
CDR3: CASSTVSYNEQFF
DNA: TGTGCCAGCTCTACCGTCTCCTACAATGAGCAGTTCTTC